These 28 T cell receptor beta chains came from one sample sequenced in a study of blood T cell repertoires in COVID-19. Measured with immunoSEQ multiplex PCR; TCRdb has only the in-frame clones, and not every one. The table includes 42,000 or so clones, more than 70% detected once. Sequences were obtained from peripheral blood. All receptors come from a human donor in a cohort sampled during active COVID-19.

V and J are TRBV11-2 and TRBJ1-1; D is ambiguous. This CDR3 is built from 15 residues. Trimming removed 5 bases from V and 1 base from J, with 14 bases in between. Per the germline V gene, CDR1 is SGHAT and CDR2 is FQNNGV. The CDR3 spells CASSPTITANTEAFF. The CDR3 DNA sequence: TGTGCCAGCAGCCCTACGATTACAGCGAACACTGAAGCTTTCTTT.

This sequence joins TRBV2 and TRBJ1-2; D is perhaps TRBD1 (6 bases). This CDR3 comprises 11 residues. CDR1 and CDR2 from the germline V gene are SNHLY and FYNNEI. V dropped 7 bases and J dropped 7 bases, with 10 bases sitting between them. CDR3 bases: TGTGCCAGCAATAGGGGGGGTGGCTACACCTTC. This codes for CASNRGGGYTF. The whole variable domain, remainder taken from reference TRBV2 and TRBJ1-2, is EPEVTQTPSHQVTQMGQEVILRCVPISNHLYFYWYRQILGQKVEFLVSFYNNEISEKSEIFDDQFSVERPDGSNFTLKIRSTKLEDSAMYFCASNRGGGYTFGSGTRLTVV.

The rearrangement uses TRBV19 and TRBJ2-5, with D perhaps matching TRBD2 (6 bases). Germline V gene sequence: CDR1 LNHDA, CDR2 SQIVND (reference sequence). CDR3 length: 14 residues. V was shortened by 6 bases and J by 2 bases, with 13 bases between the two germline ends. CDR3 sequence: CASSSPGEQETQYF. The DNA for the CDR3 is TGTGCCAGTAGCTCCCCGGGGGAACAAGAGACCCAGTACTTC.

The V and J genes are TRBV19 and TRBJ1-2; D is perhaps TRBD1 (6 bases). V was trimmed by 2 bases and J by 4 bases, leaving 17 bases between them. The CDR3 has 16 amino acids. CDR1 is LNHDA and CDR2 is SQIVND in the germline V gene (reference sequence). In nucleotides, the CDR3 is TGTGCCAGTAGTATATCAGGGGAACCGAACCTCTATGGCTACACCTTC. It yields the protein CASSISGEPNLYGYTF.

The CDR3 loop reads CASLGSGVENQPQHF. CDR3 DNA sequence: TGTGCCAGTCTAGGATCGGGGGTAGAAAATCAGCCCCAGCATTTT. The genes are TRBV6-6 and TRBJ1-5; possibly TRBD1 for D (5 bases). The ends were cut back, 9 bases at V and 4 bases at J, with 19 bases in the middle. Germline-derived CDR1 and CDR2 are MNHNY and SVGAGI (reference sequence). This CDR3 is 15 amino acids long.

The J gene is TRBJ1-4, the V gene TRBV6-5, with TRBD1 identical over 7 bases. The V segment lost 5 bases and the J segment 10 bases; nucleotides outside the gene matches: 7. The CDR3 has 13 amino acids. Germline-derived CDR1 and CDR2 are MNHEY and SVGAGI. CDR3 protein: CASSQGVDGKLFF. Here the CDR3 DNA reads TGTGCCAGCAGTCAGGGGGTGGACGGAAAACTGTTTTTT.

V usage is TRBV19 and J usage is TRBJ1-3; unclear D gene. Germline V gene data show CDR1 as LNHDA and CDR2 as SQIVND (reference sequence). The CDR3 is made up of 15 amino acids. Trimming removed 3 bases at V and 0 bases at J, with 9 bases between. For the CDR3, the DNA is TGTGCCAGTAGTATTTACTCTTCCTCTGGAAACACCATATATTTT. This sequence encodes CASSIYSSSGNTIYF. Using reference TRBV19 and TRBJ1-3 for the parts outside the CDR3, the full variable domain is DGGITQSPKYLFRKEGQNVTLSCEQNLNHDAMYWYRQDPGQGLRLIYYSQIVNDFQKGDIAEGYSVSREKKESFPLTVTSAQKNPTAFYLCASSIYSSSGNTIYFGEGSWLTVV.

J is TRBJ1-5 and V is TRBV19; tentatively, D is TRBD1 (6 bases). Germline assignment: CDR1 LNHDA and CDR2 SQIVND (reference sequence). The CDR3 sequence is 13 residues long. The V and J ends lost 6 bases and 6 bases respectively, with 12 bases between them. The CDR3 bases are TGTGCCAGTAGGACAGGAGAAAGTCAGCCCCAGCATTTT. It is translated as CASRTGESQPQHF. Based on the CDR3 plus reference TRBV19 and TRBJ1-5, the full variable domain is DGGITQSPKYLFRKEGQNVTLSCEQNLNHDAMYWYRQDPGQGLRLIYYSQIVNDFQKGDIAEGYSVSREKKESFPLTVTSAQKNPTAFYLCASRTGESQPQHFGDGTRLSIL.

The chain combines TRBV4-1 with TRBJ1-6; D remains ambiguous. V was trimmed by 0 bases and J by 10 bases, leaving 7 bases between them. Germline V gives CDR1 MGHRA, CDR2 YSYEKL. CDR3 length: 13 amino acids. The CDR3 DNA follows: TGCGCCAGCAGCCAAGATAGGAGGTCACCCCTCCACTTT. Protein: CASSQDRRSPLHF.

This chain joins TRBV7-6 and TRBJ1-3; 12 bases line up with TRBD1. Germline V gives CDR1 SGHVS, CDR2 FNYEAQ. The CDR3 is made up of 16 amino acids. The junction had 4 bases not matched to a gene; V was cut back by 4 bases and J by 3 bases. CDR3 sequence (DNA): TGTGCCAGCAGCTCGGGACAGGGGGCGGATGGAAACACCATATATTTT. Protein sequence: CASSSGQGADGNTIYF.

On this clone itself: This CDR3 is also generated by other DNA sequences in the sample. The chain is built from TRBV6-5 and TRBJ1-2, with D possibly matching TRBD1 (5 bases). The CDR3 contains 10 residues. The ends were cut back, 8 bases at V and 5 bases at J, with 6 bases in the middle. Germline values: CDR1 MNHEY, CDR2 SVGAGI. The CDR3 nucleotides are TGTGCCAGCCGGGGGTATGGCTACACCTTC. Translating it yields CASRGYGYTF.

The J gene is TRBJ2-1, the V gene TRBV4-2; TRBD1 agrees at 8 bases. Per the germline V gene, CDR1 is LGHNA and CDR2 is YNFKEQ. CDR3 length: 17 residues. Losses at the gene ends were 2 bases for V and 4 bases for J; bases not matched to a gene: 10. The DNA for the CDR3 is TGTGCCAGCAGCCAACAAAGCCGGGACAGGAGTTACAATGAGCAGTTCTTC. It yields the protein CASSQQSRDRSYNEQFF.

The rearrangement joins TRBV6-5 to TRBJ1-4, with D possibly matching TRBD1 (6 bases). Trimming took off 5 bases at V and 8 bases at J, with 15 bases between the two ends. Germline V gives CDR1 MNHEY, CDR2 SVGAGI. This CDR3 comprises 14 residues. The CDR3 loop is CASSRGGAREKLFF. The CDR3 DNA reads as TGTGCCAGCAGTCGCGGGGGGGCTCGAGAAAAACTGTTTTTT.

The chain couples TRBV9 to TRBJ2-3; 12 nucleotides align to TRBD2. Germline V lookup: CDR1 SGDLS, CDR2 YYNGEE. After removal of 0 bases from V and 1 base from J, the junction contained 6 bases not matched to a gene. The CDR3 extends over 18 amino acids. The CDR3 loop is CASSVGSSGGAGTDTQYF. CDR3 coding DNA: TGTGCCAGCAGCGTAGGGTCTAGCGGGGGGGCCGGCACAGATACGCAGTATTTT.

The CDR3 bases are TGTGCCTGGAGTGTACAGACCTCCTATAATTCACCCCTCCACTTT. Protein: CAWSVQTSYNSPLHF. This chain connects TRBV30 to TRBJ1-6, with D unresolved. The CDR3 is 15 amino acids. Trimming took 0 bases from V and 0 from J, leaving 6 bases between them. Germline loops: CDR1 GTSNPN, CDR2 SVGIG (reference sequence). Full variable domain (missing parts from reference TRBV30 and TRBJ1-6): SQTIHQWPATLVQPVGSPLSLECTVEGTSNPNLYWYRQAAGRGLQLLFYSVGIGQISSEVPQNLSASRPQDRQFILSSKKLLLSDSGFYLCAWSVQTSYNSPLHFGNGTRLTVT.

The V call is TRBV18, the J call TRBJ2-7, with TRBD1 matching 9 bases. Germline V gives CDR1 KGHSH, CDR2 LQKENI. The CDR3 covers 16 residues. The V segment lost 1 base and the J segment 4 bases; nucleotides outside the gene matches: 8. The CDR3 loop reads CASSPRLSGQGYEQYF. CDR3 DNA: TGTGCCAGCTCACCACGGTTGTCGGGACAGGGTTACGAGCAGTACTTC.

This chain connects TRBV5-1 to TRBJ2-2, with D possibly matching TRBD1 (5 bases). From germline, CDR1 is SGHRS and CDR2 YFSETQ. V shed 0 bases and J shed 3 bases, with 9 bases lying between them. The CDR3 is 15 amino acids. CDR3 sequence: CASSLDRRDTGELFF. In DNA form, the CDR3 reads TGCGCCAGCAGCTTGGACAGGAGAGACACCGGGGAGCTGTTTTTT.

The rearrangement joins TRBV7-6 to TRBJ1-3; D perhaps matches TRBD1 (5 bases). The CDR3 spans 16 residues. Trimming took off 0 bases at V and 0 bases at J, with 9 bases between the two ends. From germline, CDR1 is SGHVS and CDR2 FNYEAQ. CDR3 nucleotides: TGTGCCAGCAGCTTAGCGCAGGGTCCCTCTGGAAACACCATATATTTT. Residues: CASSLAQGPSGNTIYF.

This clone was counted once. The chain couples TRBV3-1 (or the pseudogene TRBV3-2) to TRBJ2-2; 8 bases fit TRBD1. The CDR3 covers 17 residues. Germline trimming cut 4 bases from V and 2 bases from J; bases unmatched to any gene: 9. CDR1 and CDR2 (germline): LGHDT, YNNKEL (reference sequence). The CDR3 reads CASSRGQGLSNTGELFF. The CDR3 nucleotides read TGTGCCAGCAGCCGAGGACAGGGTTTAAGTAACACCGGGGAGCTGTTTTTT.

This chain uses TRBV19 with TRBJ1-5; D is unclear. The CDR3 has 16 amino acids. Germline V gene sequence: CDR1 LNHDA, CDR2 SQIVND (reference sequence). Trimming stripped 5 bases from V and 1 base from J, with 15 bases between. In DNA form, the CDR3 reads TGTGCCAGTAGTCGTACAGTGTCAGGAAGCAATCAGCCCCAGCATTTT. This translates into CASSRTVSGSNQPQHF.

The chain joins TRBV2 to TRBJ2-7, with D maybe TRBD2 (7 bases). V was pared by 1 base and J by 7 bases, with 11 bases between. Germline V gene lookup returns CDR1 SNHLY and CDR2 FYNNEI. There are 13 residues in the CDR3. The CDR3 region has the DNA TGTGCCAGCAGTGAAGGGGGGGGCGGAGAGCAGTACTTC. Its protein is CASSEGGGGEQYF.

This chain connects TRBV5-4 to TRBJ2-1, with TRBD1 matching over 7 bases. The CDR3 runs to 17 residues. Germline loops: CDR1 SGHNT, CDR2 YYREEE (reference sequence). The V segment lost 6 bases and the J segment 9 bases; nucleotides outside the gene matches: 21. The CDR3 bases are TGTGCCAGCAATGGGGGCCCTCAGGGGGTGTTAGGCACTGAGCAGTTCTTC. It codes for CASNGGPQGVLGTEQFF.

This clone appeared a few times. The CDR3 nucleotides read TGTGCCAGCGAGGGGGCGGTCGCCGGGGAGCTGTTTTTT. This translates into CASEGAVAGELFF. This sequence joins TRBV6-5 and TRBJ2-2, with TRBD1 matching 7 bases. V trimming: 8 bases; J trimming: 6 bases; junction bases outside the gene matches: 6. Germline V gene data show CDR1 as MNHEY and CDR2 as SVGAGI. The CDR3 loop spans 13 amino acids.

The chain has TRBV7-9 and TRBJ1-1; D gene uncertain. Trimming stripped 5 bases from V and 0 bases from J, with 7 bases between. The CDR3 has 13 amino acids. CDR1 is SEHNR and CDR2 is FQNEAQ in the germline V gene (reference sequence). This CDR3 is CASSPYMNTEAFF. CDR3 nucleotide sequence: TGTGCCAGCAGCCCTTATATGAACACTGAAGCTTTCTTT.

The rearrangement joins TRBV19 to TRBJ1-5; D is possibly TRBD1 (6 bases). CDR3 length: 18 residues. Trimming took off 2 bases at V and 2 bases at J, with 19 bases between the two ends. CDR1 is LNHDA and CDR2 is SQIVND in the germline V gene (reference sequence). The CDR3 reads CASSIIEPQGIGNQPQHF. As DNA, the CDR3 is TGTGCCAGTAGTATAATTGAACCCCAGGGGATCGGCAATCAGCCCCAGCATTTT. Together with reference TRBV19 and TRBJ1-5, the CDR3 gives the full variable domain: DGGITQSPKYLFRKEGQNVTLSCEQNLNHDAMYWYRQDPGQGLRLIYYSQIVNDFQKGDIAEGYSVSREKKESFPLTVTSAQKNPTAFYLCASSIIEPQGIGNQPQHFGDGTRLSIL.

This clone was found a few times. The V call is TRBV5-4, the J call TRBJ1-1, with a tentative D call TRBD1 (5 bases). The V and J ends lost 4 bases and 2 bases respectively, with 15 bases between them. The CDR3 is 15 amino acids. Germline CDR1 is SGHNT and CDR2 is YYREEE (reference sequence). The CDR3 region has the DNA TGTGCCAGCAGCCCGTCGGCGGGGCCAAACACTGAAGCTTTCTTT. Protein: CASSPSAGPNTEAFF.

V usage is TRBV24-1 and J usage is TRBJ2-6; weak D call: TRBD2 (5 bases). Trimming cost V 0 bases and J 2 bases, with 16 bases left between them. The V gene's germline CDR1 is KGHDR and CDR2 SFDVKD. This CDR3 has 19 residues. The CDR3 nucleotides are TGTGCCACCAGTGATTTGCGGGAAACGCAGCTCCCTGGGGCCAACGTCCTGACTTTC. It translates to CATSDLRETQLPGANVLTF.

As regards this clone: One end of the junction varies from germline; a read error may be responsible. The chain recombines TRBV10-3 with TRBJ2-7, with 8 bases aligning to TRBD2. CDR1 and CDR2 (germline): ENHRY, SYGVKD. The CDR3 consists of 13 residues. Here the CDR3 DNA reads TGTGCCATCGAGAGCGGGGGCTCCCACGAGCAGTACTTC. Translated, it gives CAIESGGSHEQYF.